This paragraph covers one TCR beta chain sequence. CDR1 is SGHDT, CDR2 YYEEEE, per germline. CDR3 length equals 14 residues. V was clipped by 0 bases and J by 7 bases, with 13 bases between them. The data are from a study of OX40 agonist ivuxolimab in advanced cancers. TCRdb keeps only in-frame clones here, not all; method: immunoSEQ multiplex PCR. The sample includes some 70,000 clones, about nine tenths of them seen just once. The chain links TRBV5-6 to TRBJ1-2; D not resolved. The source is an adult with an advanced solid tumor such as melanoma, head and neck, liver or kidney cancer. The starting material was CD4+ or CD8+ T cells sorted from blood, obtained in a trial of the OX40 agonist ivuxolimab. CDR3 nucleotide sequence: TGTGCCAGCAGCTTGGGTAGGGATCCGGGTGGCTACACCTTC. Its protein product is CASSLGRDPGGYTF.